What follows are 14 T cell receptor beta chains derived from one specimen sequenced in a study of shared clonotypes between healthy human individuals. Naive CD8 cells lacked CD45RO and underwent positive selection for CCR7, leaving out terminally differentiated effector memory CD45RA+ cells. TCRdb's copy holds only in-frame clones and misses some; the assay was immunoSEQ multiplex PCR. The sample has around 2,000,000 clones, about 92% seen once. Sequenced: naive CD8+ T cells from PBMCs. These receptors were obtained from a man aged 18 to 30 in good health. Some clones in this sample may be carry-over from other donors' samples.

The sample holds one count of this clone. The V and J genes are TRBV4-2 and TRBJ2-1, with D perhaps TRBD1 (5 bases). The ends were cut back, 0 bases at V and 5 bases at J, with 8 bases in the middle. The CDR3 has 14 residues. Germline CDR1 is LGHNA and CDR2 is YNFKEQ. CDR3 protein: CASSQDLGDNEQFF. Written as DNA, the CDR3 is TGTGCCAGCAGCCAAGATCTAGGGGACAATGAGCAGTTCTTC.

This CDR3 is CASSFSSSGRTYNEQFF. The CDR3, as DNA: TGTGCCAGCAGTTTCTCGTCTAGCGGGAGGACCTACAATGAGCAGTTCTTC. The J gene is TRBJ2-1, the V gene TRBV28, with 11 bases that match TRBD2. V gave up 3 bases and J gave up 2 bases; unmatched junction bases: 6. Germline values: CDR1 MDHEN, CDR2 SYDVKM. CDR3 length equals 17 residues.

V and J are TRBV6-1 and TRBJ2-1; 8 bases align to TRBD1. The CDR3 contains 15 residues. V gave up 4 bases and J gave up 7 bases; unmatched junction bases: 9. Germline V lookup: CDR1 MNHNS, CDR2 SASEGT. In DNA, the CDR3 is TGTGCCAGCAGTGGGACAGGGCTGGATAGTAATGAGCAGTTCTTC. Translation: CASSGTGLDSNEQFF.

The chain joins TRBV14 to TRBJ2-7, with 8 bases aligning to TRBD2. Trimming cost V 0 bases and J 2 bases; bases outside gene matches: 9. The CDR3 contains 17 residues. Germline assignment: CDR1 SGHDN and CDR2 FVKESK. The CDR3 reads CASSQDWASGPPYEQYF. The CDR3 DNA reads TGTGCCAGCAGCCAAGATTGGGCTAGCGGGCCTCCCTACGAGCAGTACTTC.

The V gene is TRBV19, the J gene TRBJ2-7; no reliable D call. V was shortened by 3 bases and J by 3 bases, with 9 bases between the two germline ends. Per germline, CDR1 LNHDA and CDR2 SQIVND (reference sequence). The CDR3 has 13 amino acids. CDR3 DNA sequence: TGTGCCAGTAGTATTACGGACGGCTACGAGCAGTACTTC. Its translation: CASSITDGYEQYF.

The genes are TRBV7-9 and TRBJ2-7, with D perhaps matching TRBD1 or TRBD2 (5 bases each). The length of the CDR3 is 13 residues. V was shortened by 5 bases and J by 6 bases, with 14 bases between the two germline ends. Germline values: CDR1 SEHNR, CDR2 FQNEAQ (reference sequence). CDR3 sequence: CASSTSRAGEQYF. The DNA for the CDR3 is TGTGCCAGCAGCACCTCCAGGGCGGGCGAGCAGTACTTC.

The chain has TRBV6-4 and TRBJ2-3; 8 bases match TRBD2. The CDR3 loop spans 16 amino acids. Germline CDR1 and CDR2: MRHNA and SNTAGT. The trim removed 3 bases at V and 5 bases at J, leaving 10 bases unmatched. The CDR3 loop is CASSDMSGSFGDTQYF. CDR3 nucleotides: TGTGCCAGCAGTGATATGAGCGGGAGTTTCGGAGATACGCAGTATTTT.

The gene calls are TRBV19 and TRBJ1-4; tentative D call: TRBD1 (6 bases). This CDR3 is 13 amino acids long. Deletions cut 6 bases from V and 8 bases from J, with 13 bases between. The V gene's germline CDR1 is LNHDA and CDR2 SQIVND (reference sequence). CDR3 region: CASRQGRNEKLFF. The CDR3 nucleotides read TGTGCCAGTAGACAGGGACGGAACGAAAAACTGTTTTTT.

The rearrangement joins TRBV27 to TRBJ2-7; 9 bases match TRBD1. Germline V gene data show CDR1 as MNHEY and CDR2 as SMNVEV (reference sequence). This CDR3 comprises 16 residues. The V gene end was trimmed by 4 bases and the J gene end by 4 bases; junction bases not matched to a gene: 11. The CDR3 spells CASSSPPGQGRYEQYF. The CDR3 DNA sequence: TGTGCCAGCAGTTCCCCCCCGGGACAGGGTCGGTACGAGCAGTACTTC.

This clone was detected only once. The chain couples TRBV6-1 to TRBJ1-5; D ambiguous. CDR3 length: 18 amino acids. Trimming removed 0 bases at V and 0 bases at J, with 15 bases between. Germline values: CDR1 MNHNS, CDR2 SASEGT. The CDR3 DNA follows: TGTGCCAGCAGTGAAGCGACGAGGACCCGTTATAGCAATCAGCCCCAGCATTTT. This translates into CASSEATRTRYSNQPQHF.

This clone was seen a single time. The DNA of the CDR3 is TGTGCCAGCAGCTTTGTCGGGCAGGGGCAGCTGTGGCAGTACTTC. Amino acids: CASSFVGQGQLWQYF. The V gene is TRBV7-9, the J gene TRBJ2-7; D is perhaps TRBD1 (6 bases). The CDR3 covers 15 residues. Per germline, CDR1 SEHNR and CDR2 FQNEAQ (reference sequence). Trimming pared 3 bases from V and 9 bases from J, leaving 21 bases between.

The V gene is TRBV29-1, the J gene TRBJ1-2, with 9 bases aligning to TRBD1. Germline V CDR1 and CDR2: SQVTM, ANQGSEA. Losses at the gene ends were 6 bases for V and 5 bases for J; bases not matched to a gene: 4. This CDR3 is built from 12 residues. The CDR3 bases are TGCAGCGTCAGGGACAGGGTGTATGGCTACACCTTC. The encoded protein is CSVRDRVYGYTF.

The rearrangement uses TRBV4-2 and TRBJ1-5; D is ambiguous. Trimming cost V 1 base and J 8 bases, with 9 bases left between them. Germline V gene data show CDR1 as LGHNA and CDR2 as YNFKEQ. The CDR3 loop spans 13 amino acids. The CDR3 sequence is CASSQVAVEPQHF. CDR3 nucleotide sequence: TGTGCCAGCAGCCAAGTTGCGGTGGAGCCCCAGCATTTT.

V and J are TRBV19 and TRBJ2-5, with a tentative D call TRBD1 (6 bases). V was trimmed by 4 bases and J by 0 bases, leaving 15 bases between them. The CDR3 extends over 16 amino acids. CDR1 and CDR2 (germline): LNHDA, SQIVND (reference sequence). CDR3 sequence reads: CASSNLGQMYQETQYF. The CDR3 nucleotides read TGTGCCAGTAGTAACCTAGGACAGATGTACCAAGAGACCCAGTACTTC.